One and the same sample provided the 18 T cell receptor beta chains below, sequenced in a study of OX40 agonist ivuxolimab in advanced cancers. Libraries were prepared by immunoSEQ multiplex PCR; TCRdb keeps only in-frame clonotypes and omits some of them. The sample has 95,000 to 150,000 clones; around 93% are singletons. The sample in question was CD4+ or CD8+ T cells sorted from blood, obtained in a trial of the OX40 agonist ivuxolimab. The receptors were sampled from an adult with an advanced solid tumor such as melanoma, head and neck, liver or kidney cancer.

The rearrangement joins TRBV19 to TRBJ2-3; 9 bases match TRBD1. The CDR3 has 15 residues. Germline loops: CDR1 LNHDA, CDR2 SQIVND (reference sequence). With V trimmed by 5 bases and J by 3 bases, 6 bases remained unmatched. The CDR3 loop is CASSPGTGTTDTQYF. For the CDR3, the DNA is TGTGCCAGTAGTCCCGGGACAGGGACGACAGATACGCAGTATTTT.

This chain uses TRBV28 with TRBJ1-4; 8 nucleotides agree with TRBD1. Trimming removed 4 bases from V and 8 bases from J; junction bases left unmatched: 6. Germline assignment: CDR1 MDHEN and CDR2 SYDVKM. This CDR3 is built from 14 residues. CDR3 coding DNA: TGTGCCAGCAGTTCGGACAGGGTAGGCGAAAAACTGTTTTTT. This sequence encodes CASSSDRVGEKLFF.

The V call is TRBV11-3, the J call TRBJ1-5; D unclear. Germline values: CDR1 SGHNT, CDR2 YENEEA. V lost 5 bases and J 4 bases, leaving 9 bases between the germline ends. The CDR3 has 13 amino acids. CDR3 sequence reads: CASSNERNQPQHF. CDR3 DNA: TGTGCCAGCAGCAATGAAAGGAATCAGCCCCAGCATTTT.

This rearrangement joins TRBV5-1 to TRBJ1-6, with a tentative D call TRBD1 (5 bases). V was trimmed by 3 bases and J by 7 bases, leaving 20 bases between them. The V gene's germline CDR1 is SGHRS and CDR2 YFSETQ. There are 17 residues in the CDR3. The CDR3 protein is CASSSSTGPQGNSPLHF. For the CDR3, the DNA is TGCGCCAGCAGCTCGTCCACGGGACCCCAGGGAAATTCACCCCTCCACTTT.

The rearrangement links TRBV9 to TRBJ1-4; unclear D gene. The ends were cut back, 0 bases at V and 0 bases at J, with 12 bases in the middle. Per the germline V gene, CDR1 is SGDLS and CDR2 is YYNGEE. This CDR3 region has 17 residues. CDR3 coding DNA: TGTGCCAGCAGCGTAGGTCGGGGTGGAGCAACTAATGAAAAACTGTTTTTT. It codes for CASSVGRGGATNEKLFF.

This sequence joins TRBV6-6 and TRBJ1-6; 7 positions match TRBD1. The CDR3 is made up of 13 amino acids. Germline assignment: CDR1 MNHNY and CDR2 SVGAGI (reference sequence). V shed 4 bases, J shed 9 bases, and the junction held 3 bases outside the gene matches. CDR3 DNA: TGTGCCAGCAGTTTCGACAGGGTTTCACCCCTCCACTTT. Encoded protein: CASSFDRVSPLHF.

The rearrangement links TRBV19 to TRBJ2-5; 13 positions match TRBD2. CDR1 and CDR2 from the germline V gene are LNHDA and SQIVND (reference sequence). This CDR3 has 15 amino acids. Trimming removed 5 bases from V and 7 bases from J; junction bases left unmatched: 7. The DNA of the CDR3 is TGTGCCAGTAGTGGGACTAGCGGGGCGAGAGGGACCCAGTACTTC. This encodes CASSGTSGARGTQYF.

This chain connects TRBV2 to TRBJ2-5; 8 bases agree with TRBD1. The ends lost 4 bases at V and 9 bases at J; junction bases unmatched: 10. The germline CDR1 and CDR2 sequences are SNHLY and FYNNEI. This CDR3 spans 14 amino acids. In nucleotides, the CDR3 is TGTGCCAGCAGTGTGCAGGGGGCCCCTGGGCCCCAGTACTTC. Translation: CASSVQGAPGPQYF.

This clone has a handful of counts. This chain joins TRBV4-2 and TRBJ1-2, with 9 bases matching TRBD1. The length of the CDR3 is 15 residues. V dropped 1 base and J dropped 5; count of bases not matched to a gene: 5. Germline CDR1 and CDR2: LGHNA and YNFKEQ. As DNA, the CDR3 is TGTGCCAGCAGCCAAGTCGGACAGGGGCCATATGGCTACACCTTC. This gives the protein CASSQVGQGPYGYTF.

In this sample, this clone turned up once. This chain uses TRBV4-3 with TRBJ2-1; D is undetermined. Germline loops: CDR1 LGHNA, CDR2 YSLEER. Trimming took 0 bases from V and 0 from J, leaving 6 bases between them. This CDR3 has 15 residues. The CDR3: CASSQDQDSYNEQFF. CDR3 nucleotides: TGCGCCAGCAGCCAAGATCAGGACTCCTACAATGAGCAGTTCTTC.

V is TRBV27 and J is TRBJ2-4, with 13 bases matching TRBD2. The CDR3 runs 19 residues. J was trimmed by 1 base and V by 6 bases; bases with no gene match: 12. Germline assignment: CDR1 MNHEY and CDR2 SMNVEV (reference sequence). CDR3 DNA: TGTGCCAGCAGCCCCGGACTAGCGGGAGCAGCTTTGGCCAAAAACATTCAGTACTTC. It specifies CASSPGLAGAALAKNIQYF.

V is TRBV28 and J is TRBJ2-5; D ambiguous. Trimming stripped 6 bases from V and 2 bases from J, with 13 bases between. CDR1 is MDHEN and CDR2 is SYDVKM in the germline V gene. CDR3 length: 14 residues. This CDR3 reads CASSLSPVQETQYF. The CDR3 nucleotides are TGTGCCAGCAGCCTCTCCCCGGTTCAAGAGACCCAGTACTTC.

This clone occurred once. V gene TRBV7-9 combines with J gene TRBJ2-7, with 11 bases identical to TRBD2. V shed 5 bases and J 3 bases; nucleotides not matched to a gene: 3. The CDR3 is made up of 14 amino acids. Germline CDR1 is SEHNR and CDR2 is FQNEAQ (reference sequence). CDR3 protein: CASSKTSGSYEQYF. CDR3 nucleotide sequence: TGTGCCAGCAGCAAAACTAGCGGGAGCTACGAGCAGTACTTC.

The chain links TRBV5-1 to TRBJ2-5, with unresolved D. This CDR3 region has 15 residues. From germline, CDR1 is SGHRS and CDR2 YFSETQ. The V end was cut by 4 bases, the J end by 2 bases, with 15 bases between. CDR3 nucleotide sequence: TGCGCCAGCAGCCCCTTTTCAGACCTGCAAGAGACCCAGTACTTC. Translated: CASSPFSDLQETQYF.

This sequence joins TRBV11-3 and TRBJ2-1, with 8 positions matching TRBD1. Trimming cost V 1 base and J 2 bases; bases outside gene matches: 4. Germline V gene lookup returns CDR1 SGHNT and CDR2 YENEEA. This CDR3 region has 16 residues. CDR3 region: CASSLAGTGTYNEQFF. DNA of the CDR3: TGTGCCAGCAGCTTAGCGGGGACAGGAACCTACAATGAGCAGTTCTTC.

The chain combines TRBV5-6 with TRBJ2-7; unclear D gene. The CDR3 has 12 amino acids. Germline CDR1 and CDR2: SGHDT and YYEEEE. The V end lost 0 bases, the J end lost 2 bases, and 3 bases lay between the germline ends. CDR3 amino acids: CASSLVPYEQYF. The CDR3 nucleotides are TGTGCCAGCAGCTTGGTACCCTACGAGCAGTACTTC.

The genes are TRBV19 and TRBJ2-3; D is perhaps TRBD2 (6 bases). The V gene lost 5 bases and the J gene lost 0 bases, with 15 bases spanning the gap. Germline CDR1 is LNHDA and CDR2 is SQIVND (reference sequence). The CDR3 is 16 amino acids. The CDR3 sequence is CASSVERVRSTDTQYF. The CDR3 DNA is TGTGCCAGTAGTGTCGAGCGGGTCAGAAGCACAGATACGCAGTATTTT.

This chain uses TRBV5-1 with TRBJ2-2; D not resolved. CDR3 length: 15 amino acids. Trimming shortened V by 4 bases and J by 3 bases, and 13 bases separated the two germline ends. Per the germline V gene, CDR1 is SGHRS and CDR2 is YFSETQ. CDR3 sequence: CASSPHRTDTGELFF. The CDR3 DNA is TGCGCCAGCAGCCCTCACCGGACCGACACCGGGGAGCTGTTTTTT. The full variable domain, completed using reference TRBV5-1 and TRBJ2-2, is KAGVTQTPRYLIKTRGQQVTLSCSPISGHRSVSWYQQTPGQGLQFLFEYFSETQRNKGNFPGRFSGRQFSNSRSEMNVSTLELGDSALYLCASSPHRTDTGELFFGEGSRLTVL.